This TCR beta chain was recorded in a study of spatial heterogeneity in lung cancer (dated by TCRdb to about 2019). About the investigation overall: Beta-chain transcripts were consistently detected in greater numbers than alpha-chain transcripts, which likely reflects a higher abundance of beta-chain transcripts. TCR transcript counts in tumor regions correlated strongly with a T cell transcriptional module score from matched bulk RNA-seq. In the raw uncorrected reads, each unique combination of TCR and UMI appeared more than ten times on average. In non-small cell lung cancer, the study quantitatively compared TCR alpha and beta repertoires across several tumor regions, matched nontumor lung, and blood. The study linked features of the TCR repertoire to counts of nonsynonymous mutations, which were determined by whole-exome sequencing of tumor tissue. At surgery, fewer than 250 tumor regions, 61 to 65 matched nontumor lung samples and a few dozen PBMC samples were TCR-sequenced for both alpha and beta chains. Results and caveats for the whole study, not just this receptor: Additional single-cell paired TCR alpha and beta sequencing was considered necessary to confirm, at a functional level, the hypothesis that regional TCRs recognize regional mutations. TCR-seq coverage of tumor T cells was estimated to be only around 7% for alpha chains and 13% to 15% for beta chains. The count of ubiquitous expanded TCRs correlated with the count of ubiquitous nonsynonymous mutations, and the count of regional expanded TCRs correlated with the count of regional nonsynonymous mutations. The tumor nonsynonymous mutation count correlated with the number of expanded intratumoral alpha and beta TCRs.

Library preparation used 5' RACE. Sequencing relied on a NextSeq 500. To allow correction of PCR and sequencing errors, the TCR library protocol tagged every TCR cDNA molecule with a unique molecular identifier. In the authors' own workflow: TCR identification, UMI-based error correction and CDR3 extraction were all carried out with Decombinator tools. Expanded TCRs were defined as those above a frequency of 2 per 1,000, corresponding to the top 1% of the tumor frequency distribution. Expanded tumor TCRs were classed as regional if statistically deemed absent (corrected P<0.05) from at least one tumor region, otherwise ubiquitous. Renyi diversity was computed with the R vegan package after each repertoire had been subsampled 100 times to 5,000 TCRs. CDR3 similarity networks were built from amino acid triplet string-kernel similarity, with CDR3s being connected when pairwise similarity was above 0.82. TCRdb reran the public reads through fastp at Q25 and MiXCR, keeping productive beta chains. Each CDR3 protein appears once, grouped with its most common genes and DNA. These V and J calls rely on TCRdb rather than the paper's analysis. Within this sample are 3,000 to 4,000 distinct CDR3 sequences, with about 32% of them counted one time only. The ten most abundant clones make up less than 25% of the sample.

As concerns this clonotype: No cognate antigen has been identified for it. No base qualities exist here, and no much larger clone lies one base off it.

Per the publication, the time point label means: sample taken at primary tumor resection. Donors were around 69 patients with early-stage, untreated non-small cell lung cancer from the lung TRACERx cohort. Whole RNA extracted from tumor and nontumor lung tissue, or from cryopreserved PBMC samples, was used for TCR sequencing without cell sorting. Patients were selected for TCR sequencing only if sufficient RNA was available from at least two tumor regions. Before selection, tumor and adjacent nontumor lung specimens were reviewed by a lung pathologist. At the junction V is shortened by 5 bases and J by 7 bases; bases outside the gene matches: 5. The germline V gene specifies LGHNA as CDR1 and YNFKEQ as CDR2. The CDR3 measures 13 amino acids from cysteine to phenylalanine. Left in the record is the CDR3 DNA by itself, 39 bases read in frame from the first base.

This specimen was lung tumor tissue, taken at surgery. The chain couples TRBV4-2 to TRBJ2-3; TRBD1 lines up with 8 middle nucleotides. This receptor was identified in a male donor with early-stage non-small cell lung cancer. The encoded CDR3 is CASSRDRGNTQYF. The DNA sequence is given as TGTGCCAGCAGCAGAGACAGGGGTAATACGCAGTATTTT.